This is a list of T cell receptor beta chains from one sample in a study of shared clonotypes between healthy human individuals. Sequenced by immunoSEQ multiplex PCR; TCRdb stores in-frame clones only, minus some. The table shows about 1.9 million clones, with 80% to 95% occurring only once. The sequenced material came from naive CD8+ T cells from PBMCs. These receptors were taken from a man between 18 and 35 years old in good health. Some clones in this sample may be carry-over from other donors' samples. The CDR3 runs from the conserved cysteine through the conserved F or W. Fields, in order: CDR3 DNA, CDR3 protein, D gene, J gene, clone size, V gene. D genes are given only for firm matches. Only some rows state a clone size, as once, few, many or a class for expanded clones.

CDR3 DNA: TGTGCCAGCAGCCCGAAGGGGGAGAACGTCTACAATGAGCAGTTCTTC
CDR3 protein: CASSPKGENVYNEQFF
D gene: NA
J gene: TRBJ2-1
clone size: NA
V gene: TRBV11-3

CDR3 DNA: TGTGCCAGCAGCTTGGAGGCCAGCTCCTACGAGCAGTACTTC
CDR3 protein: CASSLEASSYEQYF
D gene: NA
J gene: TRBJ2-7
clone size: NA
V gene: TRBV5-4

CDR3 DNA: TGTGCCAGCAGATCGGGACTTTACAATTGGGAGACCCAGTACTTC
CDR3 protein: CASRSGLYNWETQYF
D gene: NA
J gene: TRBJ2-5
clone size: NA
V gene: TRBV28

CDR3 DNA: TGCGCCAGCAGCCAAGAAGCCGTGGGGGGCCCCTGGGAAACAGATACGCAGTATTTT
CDR3 protein: CASSQEAVGGPWETDTQYF
D gene: NA
J gene: TRBJ2-3
clone size: once
V gene: TRBV4-1

CDR3 DNA: TGTGCCACCAAGACAGGGCCTCAACTTCCTAATGAAAAACTGTTTTTT
CDR3 protein: CATKTGPQLPNEKLFF
D gene: TRBD1
J gene: TRBJ1-4
clone size: NA
V gene: TRBV15

CDR3 DNA: TGTGCCAGCAGCTTAGCCCGGTTGGAGCAGTACTTC
CDR3 protein: CASSLARLEQYF
D gene: NA
J gene: TRBJ2-7
clone size: NA
V gene: TRBV7-9

CDR3 DNA: TGTGCCAGCAGCCAAAAGGCGGGCGAGCAGTACTTC
CDR3 protein: CASSQKAGEQYF
D gene: NA
J gene: TRBJ2-7
clone size: NA
V gene: TRBV4-2

CDR3 DNA: TGTGCCAGCAGTTACTTCCCAACAGGGGAGGAGCAGCCCCAGCATTTT
CDR3 protein: CASSYFPTGEEQPQHF
D gene: TRBD1
J gene: TRBJ1-5
clone size: NA
V gene: TRBV6-6

CDR3 DNA: TGTGCCAGCAGCTTAGGGGCAGGAGTCAGCAATCAGCCCCAGCATTTT
CDR3 protein: CASSLGAGVSNQPQHF
D gene: NA
J gene: TRBJ1-5
clone size: NA
V gene: TRBV7-9

CDR3 DNA: TGCAGCGTTGACCTACTAGCGAGAGCCTACAATGAGCAGTTCTTC
CDR3 protein: CSVDLLARAYNEQFF
D gene: TRBD2
J gene: TRBJ2-1
clone size: NA
V gene: TRBV29-1

CDR3 DNA: TGCGCCAGCAGCCAAGGCCCTGGGACAGGCCAAGAGACCCAGTACTTC
CDR3 protein: CASSQGPGTGQETQYF
D gene: TRBD1
J gene: TRBJ2-5
clone size: NA
V gene: TRBV4-1

CDR3 DNA: TGCGCCAGCAGCTTGGTTCCCGAGTCTGGAGAGACCCAGTACTTC
CDR3 protein: CASSLVPESGETQYF
D gene: NA
J gene: TRBJ2-5
clone size: NA
V gene: TRBV5-1

CDR3 DNA: TGTGCCAGCAGTCCCATTTGGACAGGGGACTATGGCTACACCTTC
CDR3 protein: CASSPIWTGDYGYTF
D gene: TRBD1
J gene: TRBJ1-2
clone size: NA
V gene: TRBV27

CDR3 DNA: TGTGCCAACGCTAAAGAGCTAGCCAAAAACATTCAGTACTTC
CDR3 protein: CANAKELAKNIQYF
D gene: NA
J gene: TRBJ2-4
clone size: NA
V gene: TRBV27

CDR3 DNA: TGTGCCAGCAGCCTAGGGACTAGATACAATGAGCAGTTCTTC
CDR3 protein: CASSLGTRYNEQFF
D gene: TRBD2
J gene: TRBJ2-1
clone size: NA
V gene: TRBV5-4

CDR3 DNA: TGTGCCAGTAGTACCCTCCTCGGGGGCTGGGATGGCTACACCTTC
CDR3 protein: CASSTLLGGWDGYTF
D gene: NA
J gene: TRBJ1-2
clone size: NA
V gene: TRBV19

CDR3 DNA: TGTGCCAGCAGTGGGGAAACAGGGGTACTCTACGAGCAGTACTTC
CDR3 protein: CASSGETGVLYEQYF
D gene: TRBD1
J gene: TRBJ2-7
clone size: NA
V gene: TRBV28

CDR3 DNA: TGCGCCAGCAGCTCAACTCGGGAGGTCGGCTCCTACAATGAGCAGTTCTTC
CDR3 protein: CASSSTREVGSYNEQFF
D gene: TRBD2
J gene: TRBJ2-1
clone size: NA
V gene: TRBV4-1

CDR3 DNA: TGTGCCAGCAGCGTAGTGTCTAGCGGGAGGGGCGGGGAGCTGTTTTTT
CDR3 protein: CASSVVSSGRGGELFF
D gene: TRBD2
J gene: TRBJ2-2
clone size: NA
V gene: TRBV9

CDR3 DNA: TGTGCCAGCAGCTTAGACCAGAGCTCCTACAATGAGCAGTTCTTC
CDR3 protein: CASSLDQSSYNEQFF
D gene: NA
J gene: TRBJ2-1
clone size: NA
V gene: TRBV27

CDR3 DNA: TGTGCCAGCAGCGAGGGACTAGCGGGAACCTACGAGCAGTACTTC
CDR3 protein: CASSEGLAGTYEQYF
D gene: TRBD2
J gene: TRBJ2-7
clone size: once
V gene: TRBV5-4

CDR3 DNA: TGTGCCAGCAGCTTAACCGAACGGGCCCCAAGTGGCTACACCTTC
CDR3 protein: CASSLTERAPSGYTF
D gene: NA
J gene: TRBJ1-2
clone size: once
V gene: TRBV11-2

CDR3 DNA: TGTGCCAGCAGTTACTGGCGGGAGGGCCGGTACGAGCAGTACTTC
CDR3 protein: CASSYWREGRYEQYF
D gene: TRBD2
J gene: TRBJ2-7
clone size: NA
V gene: TRBV6-5

CDR3 DNA: TGTGCCAGCAGTTTAAGGCAGGGATTGAACACTGAAGCTTTCTTT
CDR3 protein: CASSLRQGLNTEAFF
D gene: NA
J gene: TRBJ1-1
clone size: NA
V gene: TRBV27

CDR3 DNA: TGTGCCAGCAGCGTAGGTGGCTCCTACAATGAGCAGTTCTTC
CDR3 protein: CASSVGGSYNEQFF
D gene: NA
J gene: TRBJ2-1
clone size: few
V gene: TRBV9

CDR3 DNA: TGCGCCAGCAGCTGGACTAGCGGGAGGAACAATGAGCAGTTCTTC
CDR3 protein: CASSWTSGRNNEQFF
D gene: TRBD2
J gene: TRBJ2-1
clone size: NA
V gene: TRBV5-1

CDR3 DNA: TGTGCCAGCCTAAACTTACAGGGGCTGAACACTGAAGCTTTCTTT
CDR3 protein: CASLNLQGLNTEAFF
D gene: TRBD1
J gene: TRBJ1-1
clone size: NA
V gene: TRBV27

CDR3 DNA: TGTGCCACCAAGACAGGGAGGGACACTGAAGCTTTCTTT
CDR3 protein: CATKTGRDTEAFF
D gene: TRBD1
J gene: TRBJ1-1
clone size: NA
V gene: TRBV2

CDR3 DNA: TGTGCCAGCAGCCCCCTGCCGGTTTCCTACGAGCAGTACTTC
CDR3 protein: CASSPLPVSYEQYF
D gene: NA
J gene: TRBJ2-7
clone size: NA
V gene: TRBV7-7

CDR3 DNA: TGTGCCAGCAGTCCCGATGGGGGCGGGGAGCTGTTTTTT
CDR3 protein: CASSPDGGGELFF
D gene: NA
J gene: TRBJ2-2
clone size: NA
V gene: TRBV28

CDR3 DNA: TGTGCCAGCAGCGTAGAGGGGAGCGGGGGAGAGACCCAGTACTTC
CDR3 protein: CASSVEGSGGETQYF
D gene: TRBD2
J gene: TRBJ2-5
clone size: once
V gene: TRBV9

CDR3 DNA: TGTGCCAGCAGCACGGGAGGATCGAAAAACATTCAGTACTTC
CDR3 protein: CASSTGGSKNIQYF
D gene: TRBD2
J gene: TRBJ2-4
clone size: NA
V gene: TRBV9

CDR3 DNA: TGTGCCAGTCATATGGGCGTCTCGTCCTACAATGAGCAGTTCTTC
CDR3 protein: CASHMGVSSYNEQFF
D gene: NA
J gene: TRBJ2-1
clone size: NA
V gene: TRBV19